This TCR beta chain was observed in a study of CD8 T cells in Susac syndrome. CDR3 length: 13 residues. Germline V CDR1 and CDR2: SGHRS, YFSETQ. Trimming shortened V by 3 bases and J by 5 bases, and 12 bases separated the two germline ends. Random hexamers were used to reverse transcribe 0.5 to 1 ug of RNA. immunoSEQ multiplex PCR amplified TCR beta CDR3 across 54 Vbeta, 13 Jbeta. TCRdb itself ran the immunoSEQ multiplex PCR reads through MiXCR, one entry per CDR3 protein. The repertoire holds around 180,000 distinct CDR3 sequences, with around 94% as singletons. In contrast to the negatively isolated CD8+ and CD4+ T cells, TEMRA cells were FACS-enriched.

The J gene is TRBJ2-7, the V gene TRBV5-1, with D perhaps being TRBD1 or TRBD2 (5 bases each). This receptor was identified in a human donor with Susac syndrome. The source material was CD4+ T cells from PBMCs. In nucleotides, the CDR3 is TGCGCCAGCAGCTGGGAGACAGTGGACGAGCAGTACTTC. Encoded protein: CASSWETVDEQYF.